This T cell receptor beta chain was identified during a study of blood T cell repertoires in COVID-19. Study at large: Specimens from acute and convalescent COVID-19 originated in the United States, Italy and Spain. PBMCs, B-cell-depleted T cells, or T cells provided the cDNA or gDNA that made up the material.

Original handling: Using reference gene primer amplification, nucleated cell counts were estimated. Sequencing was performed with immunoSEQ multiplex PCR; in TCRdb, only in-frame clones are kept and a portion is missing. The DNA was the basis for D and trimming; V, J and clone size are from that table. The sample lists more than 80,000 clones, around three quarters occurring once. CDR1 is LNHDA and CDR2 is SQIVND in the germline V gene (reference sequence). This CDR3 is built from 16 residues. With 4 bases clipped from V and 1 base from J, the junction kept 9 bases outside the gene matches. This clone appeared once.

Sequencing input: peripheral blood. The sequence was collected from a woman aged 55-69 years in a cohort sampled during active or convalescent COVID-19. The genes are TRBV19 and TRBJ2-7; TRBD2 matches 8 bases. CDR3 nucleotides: TGTGCCAGTAGTACCCCTCGGGGGGGGAGGTCCTACGAGCAGTACTTC. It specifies CASSTPRGGRSYEQYF.